This T cell receptor beta chain was profiled in a study of cytomegalovirus exposure and HLA in healthy donors. A few counts support this clone. Its antigen is as yet unknown. Germline trimming cut 6 bases from V and 6 bases from J; bases unmatched to any gene: 4. From germline, CDR1 is MNHNY and CDR2 SVGAGI (reference sequence). The length of the CDR3 is 13 residues. Findings of the study overall: Cytomegalovirus-associated TCR beta chains were listed, numbering approximately 150. Per published accounts, TCR beta sequences correctly predicted the HLA-A and HLA-B alleles of most subjects. A few chains linked to CMV were shown in vitro to be specific for CMV antigens. Presence/absence analysis assumed near-uniform sequencing depth across donors.

60 Vbeta and 13 Jbeta primers were used in PCR. Clones were read by immunoSEQ multiplex PCR, and TCRdb kept only the in-frame ones, dropping some. This sample has 150,000 to 160,000 clones; 65% to 75% occur once, and the top ten carry about 2.6%. Sequencing input: PBMCs. The TCR comes from a man younger than 30 in good health and CMV-seronegative. The V and J genes are TRBV6-6 and TRBJ1-2; 10 bases agree with TRBD1. Written as DNA, the CDR3 is TGTGCCAGCAGCCGGGGACAGGGGCATGGCTACACCTTC. Protein product: CASSRGQGHGYTF.